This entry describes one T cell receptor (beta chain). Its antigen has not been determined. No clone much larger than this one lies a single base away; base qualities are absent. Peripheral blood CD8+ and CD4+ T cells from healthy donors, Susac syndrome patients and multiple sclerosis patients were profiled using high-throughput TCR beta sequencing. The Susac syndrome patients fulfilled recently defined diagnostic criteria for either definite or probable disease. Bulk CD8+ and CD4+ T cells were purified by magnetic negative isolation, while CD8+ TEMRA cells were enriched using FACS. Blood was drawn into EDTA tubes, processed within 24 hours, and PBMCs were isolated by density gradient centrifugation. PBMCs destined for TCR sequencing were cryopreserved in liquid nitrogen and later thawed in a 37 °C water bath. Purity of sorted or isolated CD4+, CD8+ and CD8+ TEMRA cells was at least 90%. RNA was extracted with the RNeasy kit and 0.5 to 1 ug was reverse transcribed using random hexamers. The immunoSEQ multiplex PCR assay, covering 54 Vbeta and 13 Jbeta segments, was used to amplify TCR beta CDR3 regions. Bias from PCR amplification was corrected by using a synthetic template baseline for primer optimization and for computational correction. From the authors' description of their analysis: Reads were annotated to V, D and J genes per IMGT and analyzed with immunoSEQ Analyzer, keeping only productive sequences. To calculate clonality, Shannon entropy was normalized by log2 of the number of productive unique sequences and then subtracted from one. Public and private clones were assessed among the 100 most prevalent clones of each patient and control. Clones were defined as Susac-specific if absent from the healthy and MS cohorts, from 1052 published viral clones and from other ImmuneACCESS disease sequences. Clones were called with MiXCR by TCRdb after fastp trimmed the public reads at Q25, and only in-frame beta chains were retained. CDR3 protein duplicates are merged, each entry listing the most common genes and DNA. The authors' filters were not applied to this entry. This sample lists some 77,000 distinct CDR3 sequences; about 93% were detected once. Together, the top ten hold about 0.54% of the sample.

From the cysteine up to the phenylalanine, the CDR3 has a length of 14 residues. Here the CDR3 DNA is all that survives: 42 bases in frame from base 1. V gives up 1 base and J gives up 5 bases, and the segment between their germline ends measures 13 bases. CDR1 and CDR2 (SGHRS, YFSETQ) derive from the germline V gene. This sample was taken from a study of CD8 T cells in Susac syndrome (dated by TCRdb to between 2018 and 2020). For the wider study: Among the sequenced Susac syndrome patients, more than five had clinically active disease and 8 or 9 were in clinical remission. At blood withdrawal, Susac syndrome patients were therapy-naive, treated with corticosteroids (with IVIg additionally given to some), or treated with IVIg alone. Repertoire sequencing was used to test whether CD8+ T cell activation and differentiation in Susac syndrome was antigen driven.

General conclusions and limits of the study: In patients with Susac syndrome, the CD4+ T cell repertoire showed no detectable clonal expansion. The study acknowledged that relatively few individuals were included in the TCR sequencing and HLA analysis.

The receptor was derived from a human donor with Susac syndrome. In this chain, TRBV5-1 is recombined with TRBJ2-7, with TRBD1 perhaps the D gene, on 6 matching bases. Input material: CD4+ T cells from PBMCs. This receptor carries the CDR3 CASSLPTGWDEQYF. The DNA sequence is TGCGCCAGCAGCTTGCCCACAGGGTGGGACGAGCAGTACTTC.